These 15 T cell receptor beta chains originate from one sample sequenced in a study of human T cells and chemical hapten exposure. TCRdb processed the RACE reads anew with MiXCR; each CDR3 protein has one entry. The data contain about 120,000 distinct CDR3 sequences, approximately 14% of them singletons. Time point noted: patch test 1, 2 weeks after DPC sensitization. Documented treatment: therapeutic diphenylcyclopropenone sensitization with weekly scalp DPC. This specimen was whole blood, taken in connection with sensitization to the hapten diphenylcyclopropenone (DPC). Receptors originate from a man between 18 and 35 years old with alopecia areata. Some clones in this sample may be carry-over from other donors' samples.

The chain combines TRBV28 with TRBJ2-7, with TRBD1 matching over 10 bases. The CDR3 contains 15 residues. V lost 4 bases and J lost 7; bases outside the gene matches: 10. The V gene's germline CDR1 is MDHEN and CDR2 SYDVKM. The DNA of the CDR3 is TGTGCCAGCAGTTCATCCGGGACAGGGGATGGGGAGCAGTACTTC. Amino acid sequence: CASSSSGTGDGEQYF.

This chain uses TRBV7-6 with TRBJ1-4; D gene ambiguous. Germline CDR1 SGHVS, CDR2 FNYEAQ. The CDR3 runs 14 residues. V gave up 0 bases and J gave up 8 bases, with 10 bases separating them. The CDR3 loop is CASSLAPRREKLFF. CDR3 DNA sequence: TGTGCCAGCAGCTTAGCGCCCCGAAGGGAAAAACTGTTTTTT.

This clonotype showed up just a few times. This sequence joins TRBV11-3 and TRBJ1-3, with D unresolved. The CDR3 spans 13 residues. CDR1 SGHNT and CDR2 YENEEA come from the germline V gene. Trimming took 1 base from V and 2 from J, leaving 3 bases between them. In DNA form, the CDR3 reads TGTGCCAGCAGCTTAGGGACTGGAAACACCATATATTTT. This translates into CASSLGTGNTIYF.

The rearrangement uses TRBV15 and TRBJ2-1, with TRBD1 as a possible D gene (5 bases). This CDR3 has 14 amino acids. CDR1 and CDR2 from the germline V gene are LNHNV and YYDKDF (reference sequence). Trimming took 3 bases from V and 3 from J, leaving 9 bases between them. This CDR3 reads CATSSRTNYNEQFF. The CDR3 DNA is TGTGCCACCAGCAGCAGGACAAACTACAATGAGCAGTTCTTC.

The gene calls are TRBV7-9 and TRBJ2-1, with D possibly being TRBD1 (6 bases). This CDR3 has 17 residues. Germline V gene data show CDR1 as SEHNR and CDR2 as FQNEAQ (reference sequence). Trimming shortened V by 6 bases and J by 0 bases, and 18 bases separated the two germline ends. The CDR3 nucleotides are TGTGCCAGCAGTTTACGACAGGTCTCAAGCTCCTACAATGAGCAGTTCTTC. Its translation is CASSLRQVSSSYNEQFF.

This clonotype was found many times. This chain links TRBV7-2 with TRBJ2-2; 7 nucleotides align to TRBD1. Germline assignment: CDR1 SGHTA and CDR2 FQGNSA. The CDR3 is 16 residues long. The ends lost 6 bases at V and 2 bases at J; junction bases unmatched: 9. This CDR3 is CASRATGQLNTGELFF. Here the CDR3 DNA reads TGTGCCAGCAGGGCGACGGGACAGCTAAACACCGGGGAGCTGTTTTTT.

This clonotype was recorded a few times. The chain is built from TRBV6-5 and TRBJ2-7; 10 bases match TRBD1. The CDR3 is 15 amino acids. The V segment lost 6 bases and the J segment 3 bases; nucleotides outside the gene matches: 8. From germline, CDR1 is MNHEY and CDR2 SVGAGI. In DNA form, the CDR3 reads TGTGCCAGCAGCCGAGACAGGGGGCGCGTCTACGAGCAGTACTTC. Protein sequence: CASSRDRGRVYEQYF.

The rearrangement joins TRBV28 to TRBJ1-5; D is ambiguous. This CDR3 region has 14 residues. CDR1 and CDR2 (germline): MDHEN, SYDVKM. Trimming cost V 5 bases and J 0 bases, with 8 bases left between them. The CDR3: CASSPQLSNQPQHF. The CDR3 nucleotides read TGTGCCAGCAGTCCTCAGCTTAGCAATCAGCCCCAGCATTTT.

This clonotype has a handful of counts. This chain links TRBV7-6 with TRBJ1-2, with 7 nucleotides matching TRBD1. After removal of 3 bases from V and 4 bases from J, the junction contained 2 bases not matched to a gene. CDR1 is SGHVS, CDR2 FNYEAQ, per germline. The CDR3 spans 13 residues. CDR3: CASSFAGGYGYTF. For the CDR3, the DNA is TGTGCCAGCAGCTTTGCAGGGGGCTATGGCTACACCTTC.

This clonotype was observed a handful of times. The CDR3 coding sequence is TGCGCCAGCAGCCTCCTACAGGGGTTTGGGGAGCTGTTTTTT. Amino acid sequence: CASSLLQGFGELFF. The chain recombines TRBV4-3 with TRBJ2-2, with 7 nucleotides matching TRBD1. Unmatched junction bases numbered 7, after V lost 4 bases and J lost 8 bases. Germline V gene sequence: CDR1 LGHNA, CDR2 YSLEER. This CDR3 is 14 amino acids long.

At least ten counts were recorded for this clonotype. The chain employs TRBV18 and TRBJ2-5; 7 positions agree with TRBD1. Germline loops: CDR1 KGHSH, CDR2 LQKENI. J gave up 1 base and V 3 bases, and 5 bases lay outside the gene matches. There are 15 residues in the CDR3. The CDR3 loop is CASSPTTGVQETQYF. CDR3 nucleotides: TGTGCCAGCTCACCGACTACAGGGGTCCAAGAGACCCAGTACTTC.

This clonotype came up a few times. The chain combines TRBV5-4 with TRBJ1-4; D is unresolved. CDR3 length: 15 residues. V gave up 4 bases and J gave up 7 bases, with 17 bases separating them. CDR1 SGHNT and CDR2 YYREEE come from the germline V gene (reference sequence). DNA for the CDR3: TGTGCCAGCAGCCTCCGGGCCGGTAGAGGTGAAAAACTGTTTTTT. Its protein product is CASSLRAGRGEKLFF.

This clonotype was recorded many times. The chain has TRBV7-3 and TRBJ1-6; D call uncertain. The germline V and J ends were trimmed by 0 bases and 9 bases, with 6 bases remaining between them. This CDR3 has 13 residues. CDR1 is SGHTA and CDR2 is FQGTGA in the germline V gene. The CDR3: CASSLTASSPLHF. Here the CDR3 DNA reads TGTGCCAGCAGCTTAACGGCCAGTTCACCCCTCCACTTT.

At least ten counts were recorded for this clonotype. V gene TRBV7-9 combines with J gene TRBJ1-1; D not certain. This CDR3 has 14 residues. From germline, CDR1 is SEHNR and CDR2 FQNEAQ (reference sequence). The V and J ends lost 1 base and 4 bases respectively, with 10 bases between them. The DNA of the CDR3 is TGTGCCAGCAGCTTAGAGGAGGGAGGCACTGAAGCTTTCTTT. Translating it yields CASSLEEGGTEAFF.

V is TRBV7-9 and J is TRBJ2-3, with D maybe TRBD1 (6 bases). The V end was cut by 6 bases, the J end by 6 bases, with 19 bases between. From germline, CDR1 is SEHNR and CDR2 FQNEAQ (reference sequence). There are 15 residues in the CDR3. The CDR3 bases are TGTGCCAGCAGACCCCCCGGGACACGGCCGGATACGCAGTATTTT. Its protein product is CASRPPGTRPDTQYF.